The text below deals with one T cell receptor beta chain. Its antigen specificity is not known. Base-call qualities are not available, and no considerably larger clone is one nucleotide away. The entry originates in a study of OX40 agonist ivuxolimab in advanced cancers. Context from the whole study: The costimulatory receptor OX40 (CD134) was targeted by ivuxolimab, a fully human IgG2 agonistic monoclonal antibody. Intravenous ivuxolimab was administered to patients every 2 weeks at six dose levels: 0.01, 0.1, 0.3, 1.5, 3 and 10 mg/kg. Among the roughly 50 dose-escalation patients, roughly 20 had hepatocellular carcinoma, around 15 melanoma, 9 renal cell carcinoma and 9 head and neck cancer. The dose-escalation cohort was over 70% male with a mean age of about 60 years, ranging from roughly 23 to 90. Prior anti-PD-1, anti-PD-L1 or anti-CTLA-4 therapy was permitted, and checkpoint inhibitors had been received by roughly two fifths of dose-escalation patients. Partial responses occurred in three dose-escalation patients, of whom one had hepatocellular carcinoma and two had cutaneous melanoma. The purpose of peripheral TCRbeta sequencing was to test whether ivuxolimab changed TCR sequence diversity and led to clonal T-cell expansion. The paper reports the monotherapy dose-escalation portion (N = 52 patients) of the phase I ivuxolimab trial. Points the paper makes about the study in general: The antigen specificity of the peripheral T cells that underwent clonal expansion was not determined. Low levels of normalized T-cell clonal expansion were also seen in some patients who did not respond. After ivuxolimab, more expanded clones were found on average in CD8+ T cells than in CD4+ T cells. In the 0.1-3.0 mg/kg groups, partial responders were among the patients with the lowest normalized peripheral clonal expansion, particularly in CD8+ T cells. Clonal expansion of both CD4+ and CD8+ blood T cells was observed from baseline to week 6 at doses 0.1 to 3.0 mg/kg.

Patients with a history of autoimmune disease or receiving systemic immunosuppression were excluded from the trial. Peripheral blood for TCR sequencing was drawn from every dose cohort at baseline, at cycle 4 day 1 and at cycle 7 day 1. The samples were taken from a phase I, first-in-human, multicenter, open-label dose-escalation trial of ivuxolimab. Adults with locally advanced or metastatic head and neck squamous cell, hepatocellular, melanoma or renal cell carcinoma were enrolled in the trial. CD4+ and CD8+ T cells were sorted separately from peripheral blood before TCR sequencing. V gives up 5 bases and J gives up 0 bases, and the segment between their germline ends measures 21 bases. CDR1 SNHLY and CDR2 FYNNEI were looked up in the germline V gene. From cysteine to phenylalanine, the CDR3 is 18 amino acids long. Just the 54-base CDR3 DNA is kept, in frame starting at base 1. Genomic DNA was extracted from sorted cells for sequencing of the TCRbeta CDR3 region. The immunoSEQ Assay was used for sequencing of TCRbeta CDR3 regions. TCRdb mirrors the immuneACCESS table, restricted to in-frame sequences. Some clones are absent from its copies; in checked studies, under half trace to an unresolved V gene, and the reason for the others is unknown. This sample gives thousands of clones in total; roughly 70% of them show up just once. The ten largest clones add up to around 18% of the sample.

The source of this sequence is an adult with an advanced solid tumor such as melanoma, head and neck, liver or kidney cancer. The sample in question was CD4+ or CD8+ T cells sorted from blood, obtained in a trial of the OX40 agonist ivuxolimab. Rearrangement joined TRBV2 to TRBJ2-3; the D call is possibly TRBD1 or TRBD2, each sharing 5 bases. DNA sequence: TGTGCCAGCAGTCGGCCCTTGGGGGAACCGTCTAGCACAGATACGCAGTATTTT. Translated, this gives CASSRPLGEPSSTDTQYF.